The 19 T cell receptor beta chains given below trace back to one sample, sequenced in a study of blood T cell repertoires in COVID-19. Clones were read by immunoSEQ multiplex PCR, and TCRdb kept only the in-frame ones, dropping some. The sample holds some 270,000 clones, approximately 90% seen once. Material: PBMCs or T cells enriched from blood (not recorded which). All receptors come from a woman under 40 with acute COVID-19.

This chain connects TRBV7-2 to TRBJ2-1; 9 positions match TRBD2. V trimming: 5 bases; J trimming: 6 bases; junction bases outside the gene matches: 11. Germline loops: CDR1 SGHTA, CDR2 FQGNSA. CDR3 length equals 16 residues. The CDR3, as DNA: TGTGCCAGCAGCCCCCGCTCCCTAGCGGGGTTCAATGAGCAGTTCTTC. It specifies CASSPRSLAGFNEQFF.

Only one count was recorded for this clone. The genes are TRBV30 and TRBJ2-3; TRBD2 matches at 8 bases. Germline values: CDR1 GTSNPN, CDR2 SVGIG (reference sequence). With V trimmed by 4 bases and J by 3 bases, 6 bases remained unmatched. This CDR3 comprises 14 residues. The CDR3 loop is CAWTPAGETDTQYF. For the CDR3, the DNA is TGTGCCTGGACCCCAGCGGGAGAGACAGATACGCAGTATTTT.

This clone has more than one count but fewer than ten. The chain couples TRBV5-1 to TRBJ2-1; 8 bases are shared with TRBD2. The J segment lost 0 bases and the V segment lost 0 bases, leaving 8 bases of the junction unmatched. Germline-derived CDR1 and CDR2 are SGHRS and YFSETQ. The CDR3 runs to 18 residues. The DNA of the CDR3 is TGCGCCAGCAGCTTGGCCCCTAGCGGGCAAAGCTCCTACAATGAGCAGTTCTTC. Protein: CASSLAPSGQSSYNEQFF.

The V gene is TRBV7-3, the J gene TRBJ2-7; TRBD1 matches at 8 bases. CDR3 length: 16 residues. V trimming: 5 bases; J trimming: 5 bases; junction bases outside the gene matches: 14. The germline V gene has CDR1 SGHTA and CDR2 FQGTGA. Here the CDR3 DNA reads TGTGCCAGCAGCCTAGGACCCCTAGGACAGGGCCACGAGCAGTACTTC. Translation gives CASSLGPLGQGHEQYF.

The rearrangement uses TRBV7-8 and TRBJ2-7; 8 bases are shared with TRBD1. V shed 4 bases, J shed 5 bases, and the junction held 10 bases outside the gene matches. CDR3 length: 15 amino acids. Germline CDR1 is SGHVS and CDR2 is FQNEAQ. The CDR3, as DNA: TGTGCCAGCAGCTCAACCCCACAACAGGGGGACGAGCAGTACTTC. Translating it yields CASSSTPQQGDEQYF. Full variable domain (outside the CDR3, taken from reference TRBV7-8 and TRBJ2-7): GAGVSQSPRYKVAKRGQDVALRCDPISGHVSLFWYQQALGQGPEFLTYFQNEAQLDKSGLPSDRFFAERPEGSVSTLKIQRTQQEDSAVYLCASSSTPQQGDEQYFGPGTRLTVT.

The genes are TRBV7-2 and TRBJ2-3, with D possibly matching TRBD2 (5 bases). With 5 bases removed from V and 2 bases from J, the gap between germline ends came to 11 bases. Germline CDR1 reads SGHTA; CDR2 reads FQGNSA. This CDR3 contains 14 residues. The CDR3: CASSTWTSTDTQYF. CDR3 DNA: TGTGCCAGCAGCACGTGGACTTCCACAGATACGCAGTATTTT.

The CDR3 DNA follows: TGTGCCAGCAGCTTCTCCCCAGCTGACTTCTACAATGAGCAGTTCTTC. This sequence encodes CASSFSPADFYNEQFF. The rearrangement links TRBV5-6 to TRBJ2-1; D is uncertain. The germline gives CDR1 SGHDT, CDR2 YYEEEE. The CDR3 totals 16 residues. The germline V and J ends were trimmed by 2 bases and 3 bases, with 15 bases remaining between them.

The J gene is TRBJ2-7, the V gene TRBV5-5, with 10 bases that match TRBD2. The junction had 9 bases not matched to a gene; V was cut back by 2 bases and J by 7 bases. This CDR3 contains 15 residues. Germline CDR1 reads SGHKS; CDR2 reads YYEKEE (reference sequence). CDR3 nucleotides: TGTGCCAGCAGCTTAGGAGCGGGAGGGCCGGGGGAGCAGTACTTC. Its translation is CASSLGAGGPGEQYF.

The J gene is TRBJ2-7, the V gene TRBV5-4, with 8 bases lining up with TRBD1. This CDR3 is 14 amino acids long. The germline gives CDR1 SGHNT, CDR2 YYREEE (reference sequence). Trimming at V came to 4 bases and at J to 3 bases, leaving 6 bases not matched to a gene. This CDR3 reads CASSATGVSYEQYF. The CDR3 nucleotides read TGTGCCAGCAGCGCGACAGGGGTGAGCTACGAGCAGTACTTC.

This clone was counted a few times. The gene calls are TRBV5-6 and TRBJ2-7; 8 bases are a match to TRBD1. Germline CDR1 reads SGHDT; CDR2 reads YYEEEE. The CDR3 is 15 residues long. Trimming removed 3 bases from V and 3 bases from J; junction bases left unmatched: 8. The CDR3 DNA reads TGTGCCAGCAGCTCGTCAGGACAGGGAGTCTACGAGCAGTACTTC. Translation: CASSSSGQGVYEQYF.

The rearrangement joins TRBV27 to TRBJ1-5, with TRBD1 identical over 10 bases. The germline V gene has CDR1 MNHEY and CDR2 SMNVEV (reference sequence). The V and J ends lost 5 bases and 6 bases, in that order; junction bases with no gene match: 7. The CDR3 has 15 residues. This CDR3 reads CASSPGQGYGQPQHF. The CDR3 bases are TGTGCCAGCAGTCCGGGACAGGGGTATGGTCAGCCCCAGCATTTT.

In nucleotides, the CDR3 is TGTGCCAGCAGTGAATTCGGGACAGGAGTATACGAGCAGTACTTC. Amino acids: CASSEFGTGVYEQYF. The rearrangement joins TRBV25-1 to TRBJ2-7; 8 bases align to TRBD1. With V trimmed by 1 base and J by 4 bases, 6 bases remained unmatched. CDR3 size: 15 residues. Germline loops: CDR1 MGHDK, CDR2 SYGVNS.

The J gene is TRBJ2-1, the V gene TRBV11-2; tentative D call: TRBD2 (6 bases). The ends were cut back, 0 bases at V and 5 bases at J, with 8 bases in the middle. CDR1 and CDR2 from the germline V gene are SGHAT and FQNNGV. The CDR3 covers 14 residues. The CDR3 sequence is CASSLDPSDNEQFF. The CDR3 DNA follows: TGTGCCAGCAGCTTAGATCCTAGCGACAATGAGCAGTTCTTC.

V usage is TRBV18 and J usage is TRBJ2-1; 7 bases line up with TRBD2. The germline gives CDR1 KGHSH, CDR2 LQKENI. With V trimmed by 6 bases and J by 5 bases, 13 bases remained unmatched. The CDR3 consists of 16 residues. DNA for the CDR3: TGTGCCAGCTCTCACCGCACGGGACTACTCGACAATGAGCAGTTCTTC. It translates to CASSHRTGLLDNEQFF. The full variable domain, rest sourced from reference TRBV18 and TRBJ2-1, is NAGVMQNPRHLVRRRGQEARLRCSPMKGHSHVYWYRQLPEEGLKFMVYLQKENIIDESGMPKERFSAEFPKEGPSILRIQQVVRGDSAAYFCASSHRTGLLDNEQFFGPGTRLTVL.

The chain uses TRBV27 and TRBJ2-5; 8 positions agree with TRBD2. Per germline, CDR1 MNHEY and CDR2 SMNVEV (reference sequence). Trimming removed 2 bases from V and 1 base from J; junction bases left unmatched: 0. This CDR3 is 14 amino acids long. DNA for the CDR3: TGTGCCAGCAGTTTAACTAGCGGCCAAGAGACCCAGTACTTC. Translation gives CASSLTSGQETQYF.

The chain recombines TRBV19 with TRBJ2-3; 8 nucleotides agree with TRBD2. The CDR3 loop spans 15 amino acids. The junction had 8 bases not matched to a gene; V was cut back by 7 bases and J by 2 bases. In germline, CDR1 is LNHDA, CDR2 SQIVND (reference sequence). The CDR3 sequence is CASTSLAGYTDTQYF. The DNA of the CDR3 is TGTGCCAGTACATCCCTAGCGGGCTACACAGATACGCAGTATTTT.

This clone was detected only a few times. This chain connects TRBV2 to TRBJ1-5; TRBD1 matches at 12 bases. Germline lookup yields CDR1 SNHLY and CDR2 FYNNEI. V was pared by 6 bases and J by 7 bases, with 10 bases of the junction left unmatched. This CDR3 is 16 amino acids long. The CDR3 region has the DNA TGTGCCAGCAGGATAGGGGGACAGGGGGCCCAACAGCCCCAGCATTTT. Protein product: CASRIGGQGAQQPQHF. The entire variable domain, with the rest obtained from reference TRBV2 and TRBJ1-5, is as follows: EPEVTQTPSHQVTQMGQEVILRCVPISNHLYFYWYRQILGQKVEFLVSFYNNEISEKSEIFDDQFSVERPDGSNFTLKIRSTKLEDSAMYFCASRIGGQGAQQPQHFGDGTRLSIL.

The gene calls are TRBV30 and TRBJ1-4, with D uncertain. The CDR3 contains 10 residues. Germline V gene sequence: CDR1 GTSNPN, CDR2 SVGIG (reference sequence). V lost 5 bases and J lost 7, with 5 bases in between. This CDR3 reads CAWGVEKLFF. CDR3 DNA sequence: TGTGCCTGGGGCGTTGAAAAACTGTTTTTT.

The chain is built from TRBV11-1 and TRBJ2-2; maybe TRBD2 (6 bases). CDR1 is SGHAT and CDR2 is FQDESV in the germline V gene (reference sequence). This CDR3 is 15 amino acids long. The germline V and J ends were trimmed by 3 bases and 1 base, with 9 bases remaining between them. The CDR3 DNA is TGTGCCAGCAGCTTGGGGACTCAGAACACCGGGGAGCTGTTTTTT. This sequence encodes CASSLGTQNTGELFF.